This passage covers 28 T cell receptor beta chains from one sample sequenced in a study of shared clonotypes between healthy human individuals (TCRdb year 2020). Libraries were made using the immunoSEQ multiplex PCR assay. TCRdb obtained this table from immuneACCESS and retained in-frame rearrangements with V and J assigned. These tables miss some clones; where compared with another copy, unresolved V genes account for less than half of the shortfall, and the remainder is unexplained. Present in this sample are roughly 2,300,000 clones, approximately 90% of which were seen just once. The ten largest clones represent 0.3% to 0.4% of the sample. Sequences were obtained from naive CD4+ T cells from PBMCs. The sample's cell subset or site label, in plain terms: CD45RA+ positively selected. Receptors were obtained from a young man in good health. Some clones in this sample may be carry-over from other donors' samples.

V is TRBV29-1 and J is TRBJ2-1; D uncertain. Germline lookup yields CDR1 SQVTM and CDR2 ANQGSEA. Trimming pared 4 bases from V and 6 bases from J, leaving 13 bases between. CDR3 size: 13 residues. In DNA form, the CDR3 reads TGCAGCGTTGGGGAACAGAACAGCAATGAGCAGTTCTTC. Residues: CSVGEQNSNEQFF.

The chain links TRBV7-9 to TRBJ2-7, with D perhaps matching TRBD2 (5 bases). The germline gives CDR1 SEHNR, CDR2 FQNEAQ (reference sequence). CDR3 length: 15 residues. V was shortened by 5 bases and J by 2 bases, with 16 bases between the two germline ends. CDR3 residues: CASSDLAVPPYEQYF. The DNA of the CDR3 is TGTGCCAGCAGCGACCTAGCCGTCCCCCCCTACGAGCAGTACTTC.

The V and J genes are TRBV5-1 and TRBJ1-2; weak D call: TRBD1 (6 bases). Trimming cost V 0 bases and J 7 bases, with 13 bases left between them. The CDR3 is 14 amino acids. Germline loops: CDR1 SGHRS, CDR2 YFSETQ. The CDR3 DNA reads TGCGCCAGCAGCTTGGCTGCGGGGGCGCGTGGCTACACCTTC. Protein: CASSLAAGARGYTF.

CDR3 bases: TGTGCCAGCAGTTCAGGACTAGCGGGACGGAATACGCAGTATTTT. Amino acids: CASSSGLAGRNTQYF. This chain joins TRBV27 and TRBJ2-3, with TRBD2 identical over 12 bases. In germline, CDR1 is MNHEY, CDR2 SMNVEV (reference sequence). CDR3 size: 15 residues. Germline trimming cut 4 bases from V and 7 bases from J; bases unmatched to any gene: 6.

The CDR3 region is CASSVRGDTGNTIYF. The CDR3 DNA reads TGTGCCAGCAGTGTCAGGGGAGATACTGGAAACACCATATATTTT. The chain recombines TRBV6-1 with TRBJ1-3; TRBD1 might be the D (6 bases). Germline V CDR1 and CDR2: MNHNS, SASEGT. The CDR3 is made up of 15 amino acids. With 4 bases removed from V and 2 bases from J, the gap between germline ends came to 12 bases.

The chain employs TRBV27 and TRBJ1-4; D uncertain. The CDR3 has 15 residues. Trimming stripped 3 bases from V and 5 bases from J, with 13 bases between. Germline CDR1 reads MNHEY; CDR2 reads SMNVEV (reference sequence). The CDR3 spells CASSLRYHLNEKLFF. The CDR3 DNA reads as TGTGCCAGCAGTTTGAGGTATCACCTAAATGAAAAACTGTTTTTT.

V usage is TRBV4-1 and J usage is TRBJ1-5; TRBD1 aligns across 9 bases. This CDR3 has 17 amino acids. Germline CDR1 is MGHRA and CDR2 is YSYEKL. Losses at the gene ends were 4 bases for V and 2 bases for J; bases not matched to a gene: 9. In nucleotides, the CDR3 is TGCGCCAGCAGCCCTAGAGGGGACAGGGTTGGCAATCAGCCCCAGCATTTT. This encodes CASSPRGDRVGNQPQHF.

About this clone: The same CDR3 is also encoded by other DNA sequences in this sample. The genes are TRBV5-1 and TRBJ2-3; either TRBD1 or TRBD2 may supply D (6 bases each). V lost 1 base to trimming and J lost 1 base, with 10 bases between them. In germline, CDR1 is SGHRS, CDR2 YFSETQ. CDR3 size: 15 residues. In DNA form, the CDR3 reads TGCGCCAGCAGCTTGCGGGGGCGCGGCACAGATACGCAGTATTTT. The encoded protein is CASSLRGRGTDTQYF.

V gene TRBV7-6 combines with J gene TRBJ1-6, with 9 bases matching TRBD1. The CDR3 contains 17 residues. With V trimmed by 5 bases and J by 7 bases, 12 bases remained unmatched. Germline V lookup: CDR1 SGHVS, CDR2 FNYEAQ. The CDR3 sequence: CASSPRSHRGPNSPLHF. The CDR3, as DNA: TGTGCCAGCAGCCCGCGTAGCCACAGGGGGCCGAATTCACCCCTCCACTTT. Full variable domain (rest looked up from reference TRBV7-6 and TRBJ1-6): GAGVSQSPRYKVTKRGQDVALRCDPISGHVSLYWYRQALGQGPEFLTYFNYEAQQDKSGLPNDRFSAERPEGSISTLTIQRTEQRDSAMYRCASSPRSHRGPNSPLHFGNGTRLTVT.

J is TRBJ2-7 and V is TRBV2; possibly TRBD1 or TRBD2 for D (6 bases each). The CDR3 length is 15 residues. Germline CDR1 SNHLY, CDR2 FYNNEI. The ends were cut back, 4 bases at V and 1 base at J, with 14 bases in the middle. For the CDR3, the DNA is TGTGCCAGCAGTGGAAGGGGGGCTCCTTCCTACGAGCAGTACTTC. Residues: CASSGRGAPSYEQYF.

The chain employs TRBV9 and TRBJ1-2, with a tentative D call TRBD1 (6 bases). V was shortened by 6 bases and J by 7 bases, with 19 bases between the two germline ends. Germline assignment: CDR1 SGDLS and CDR2 YYNGEE. The CDR3 length is 14 residues. CDR3 bases: TGTGCCAGCACGAAGACAGGAGCTCTGAGTGGCTACACCTTC. Residues: CASTKTGALSGYTF.

The chain is built from TRBV7-9 and TRBJ2-7; possibly TRBD1 or TRBD2 for D (7 bases each). V lost 4 bases to trimming and J lost 2 bases, with 15 bases between them. The CDR3 covers 15 residues. CDR1 is SEHNR and CDR2 is FQNEAQ in the germline V gene (reference sequence). This CDR3 reads CASSSGGGRTYEQYF. DNA for the CDR3: TGTGCCAGCAGCTCAGGGGGGGGGCGAACCTACGAGCAGTACTTC.

V is TRBV19 and J is TRBJ1-1, with D hard to call. In germline, CDR1 is LNHDA, CDR2 SQIVND (reference sequence). Between the trimmed V and J ends, which lost 2 bases and 2 bases, there was a span of 9 bases. The CDR3 loop spans 14 amino acids. For the CDR3, the DNA is TGTGCCAGTAGTATATTGGCAGCTAACACTGAAGCTTTCTTT. It encodes CASSILAANTEAFF.

The chain uses TRBV6-6 and TRBJ1-1; D possibly corresponds to TRBD1 (5 bases). The CDR3 covers 13 residues. V gave up 2 bases and J gave up 6 bases, with 10 bases separating them. The germline V gene encodes CDR1 MNHNY and CDR2 SVGAGI (reference sequence). The CDR3 DNA is TGTGCCAGCAGTTACGGGGGGTACGCTGAAGCTTTCTTT. Translating gives CASSYGGYAEAFF.

CDR3 sequence: CASSLVAPTGDSYEQYF. The CDR3 coding sequence is TGCGCCAGCAGCTTAGTAGCCCCGACAGGGGATTCCTACGAGCAGTACTTC. The gene calls are TRBV5-1 and TRBJ2-7, with 8 bases that match TRBD1. The germline V gene encodes CDR1 SGHRS and CDR2 YFSETQ. The CDR3 extends over 17 amino acids. J gave up 1 base and V 2 bases, and 11 bases lay outside the gene matches.

The chain recombines TRBV4-1 with TRBJ1-2; 7 bases map to TRBD1. CDR3 length equals 14 residues. Trimming at V came to 1 base and at J to 6 bases, leaving 5 bases not matched to a gene. Germline values: CDR1 MGHRA, CDR2 YSYEKL. Here the CDR3 DNA reads TGCGCCAGCAGCCAAGTGACAGGGTCTCATGGCTACACCTTC. This codes for CASSQVTGSHGYTF.

The CDR3, as DNA: TGTGCCAGCCTTAAGGAGTTCAGCTCCTACGAGCAGTACTTC. Translation: CASLKEFSSYEQYF. V and J are TRBV2 and TRBJ2-7; D remains unclear. Germline values: CDR1 SNHLY, CDR2 FYNNEI. The CDR3 spans 14 residues. V lost 8 bases and J lost 0, with 14 bases in between.

The chain couples TRBV4-1 to TRBJ2-4, with TRBD2 matching 7 bases. This CDR3 comprises 14 residues. Germline lookup yields CDR1 MGHRA and CDR2 YSYEKL. J gave up 5 bases and V 6 bases, and 7 bases lay outside the gene matches. The CDR3 region is CASRRREGENIQYF. The CDR3 nucleotides are TGCGCCAGCAGACGGAGGGAGGGAGAAAACATTCAGTACTTC.

This chain links TRBV28 with TRBJ2-7; 11 nucleotides line up with TRBD2. Per the germline V gene, CDR1 is MDHEN and CDR2 is SYDVKM. This CDR3 is built from 16 residues. The J segment lost 2 bases and the V segment lost 5 bases, leaving 8 bases of the junction unmatched. The CDR3 DNA reads as TGTGCCAGCAGTCCATGGACTAGCGGGCCTGCCTACGAGCAGTACTTC. Protein: CASSPWTSGPAYEQYF. The whole variable domain, remainder taken from reference TRBV28 and TRBJ2-7, is DVKVTQSSRYLVKRTGEKVFLECVQDMDHENMFWYRQDPGLGLRLIYFSYDVKMKEKGDIPEGYSVSREKKERFSLILESASTNQTSMYLCASSPWTSGPAYEQYFGPGTRLTVT.

The genes are TRBV10-1 and TRBJ1-5, with D perhaps TRBD1 (5 bases). The CDR3 spans 15 residues. Germline V gene lookup returns CDR1 WNHNN and CDR2 SYGVQD (reference sequence). Trimming took off 6 bases at V and 7 bases at J, with 19 bases between the two ends. This CDR3 is CASRGRTVMEQPQHF. CDR3 in DNA: TGCGCCAGCAGGGGACGGACGGTAATGGAGCAGCCCCAGCATTTT.

The chain is built from TRBV19 and TRBJ2-5; no definite D call. The CDR3 loop spans 12 amino acids. Germline CDR1 LNHDA, CDR2 SQIVND (reference sequence). The V end was cut by 4 bases, the J end by 4 bases, with 7 bases between. CDR3 sequence: CASSRFRETQYF. The DNA for the CDR3 is TGTGCCAGTAGTAGGTTCAGAGAGACCCAGTACTTC.

This clone was seen just once. The rearrangement joins TRBV28 to TRBJ2-7, with 7 bases that match TRBD2. V dropped 8 bases and J dropped 3; count of bases not matched to a gene: 10. CDR3 length: 14 amino acids. Germline V CDR1 and CDR2: MDHEN, SYDVKM. The CDR3 nucleotides read TGTGCCAGCCACCTCGCGGGGGAATACTACGAGCAGTACTTC. Protein: CASHLAGEYYEQYF.

The chain couples TRBV7-2 to TRBJ2-2; 7 bases match TRBD2. The V gene end was trimmed by 4 bases and the J gene end by 5 bases; junction bases not matched to a gene: 4. The CDR3 contains 14 residues. Germline CDR1 and CDR2: SGHTA and FQGNSA. The CDR3 is CASSWGGATGELFF. DNA of the CDR3: TGTGCCAGCAGCTGGGGGGGAGCTACCGGGGAGCTGTTTTTT.

The gene calls are TRBV4-1 and TRBJ2-5; 12 bases match TRBD1. CDR3 length: 17 amino acids. The junction had 9 bases not matched to a gene; V was cut back by 0 bases and J by 7 bases. Germline V gene data show CDR1 as MGHRA and CDR2 as YSYEKL. The CDR3 DNA reads TGCGCCAGCAGCCAAGATTTCCGGGACAGGGGGCTTCGGACCCAGTACTTC. Translation: CASSQDFRDRGLRTQYF.

The genes are TRBV7-9 and TRBJ1-5; no firm D call. CDR1 SEHNR and CDR2 FQNEAQ come from the germline V gene (reference sequence). V shed 5 bases and J shed 2 bases, with 22 bases lying between them. The CDR3 length is 18 residues. As DNA, the CDR3 is TGTGCCAGCAGCCAAAACCCCTTACGAGGAGGTGGCAATCAGCCCCAGCATTTT. It encodes CASSQNPLRGGGNQPQHF. The whole variable domain, filled in from reference TRBV7-9 and TRBJ1-5, reads DTGVSQNPRHKITKRGQNVTFRCDPISEHNRLYWYRQTLGQGPEFLTYFQNEAQLEKSRLLSDRFSAERPKGSFSTLEIQRTEQGDSAMYLCASSQNPLRGGGNQPQHFGDGTRLSIL.

This clone has a single count. The gene calls are TRBV28 and TRBJ2-7; 9 bases agree with TRBD1. Germline V lookup: CDR1 MDHEN, CDR2 SYDVKM. This CDR3 is built from 15 residues. J lost 4 bases, V lost 4 bases, and 8 bases had no gene match. DNA of the CDR3: TGTGCCAGCAGTTCCCGGGACAGGGCCCCTTACGAGCAGTACTTC. Its translation: CASSSRDRAPYEQYF.

The J gene is TRBJ1-1, the V gene TRBV6-1; TRBD1 agrees at 8 bases. Germline lookup yields CDR1 MNHNS and CDR2 SASEGT. The V segment lost 4 bases and the J segment 2 bases; nucleotides outside the gene matches: 9. The CDR3 length is 16 residues. The CDR3 DNA reads as TGTGCCAGCAGTGGGGACAGGCGCAGGGCCAACACTGAAGCTTTCTTT. It specifies CASSGDRRRANTEAFF.

This sequence joins TRBV7-6 and TRBJ2-7, with 12 positions matching TRBD2. The length of the CDR3 is 14 residues. The ends lost 7 bases at V and 5 bases at J; junction bases unmatched: 6. Germline values: CDR1 SGHVS, CDR2 FNYEAQ. CDR3 sequence reads: CASIALAGGDEQYF. As DNA, the CDR3 is TGTGCCAGCATTGCCCTAGCGGGAGGGGACGAGCAGTACTTC.